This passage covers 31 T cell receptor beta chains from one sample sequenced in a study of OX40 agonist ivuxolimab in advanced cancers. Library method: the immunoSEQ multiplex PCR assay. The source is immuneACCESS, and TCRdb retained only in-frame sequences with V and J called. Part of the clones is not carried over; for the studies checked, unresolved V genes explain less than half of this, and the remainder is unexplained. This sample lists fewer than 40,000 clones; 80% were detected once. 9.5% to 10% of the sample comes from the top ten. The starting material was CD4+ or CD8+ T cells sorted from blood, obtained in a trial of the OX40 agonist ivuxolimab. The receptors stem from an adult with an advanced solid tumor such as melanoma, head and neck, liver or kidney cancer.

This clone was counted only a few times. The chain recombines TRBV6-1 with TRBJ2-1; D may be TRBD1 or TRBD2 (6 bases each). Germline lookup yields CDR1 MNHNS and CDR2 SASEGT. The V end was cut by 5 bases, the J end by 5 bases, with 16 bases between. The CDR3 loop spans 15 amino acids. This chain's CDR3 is CASSPRDIVHNEQFF. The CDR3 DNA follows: TGTGCCAGCAGTCCGCGGGACATCGTCCACAATGAGCAGTTCTTC.

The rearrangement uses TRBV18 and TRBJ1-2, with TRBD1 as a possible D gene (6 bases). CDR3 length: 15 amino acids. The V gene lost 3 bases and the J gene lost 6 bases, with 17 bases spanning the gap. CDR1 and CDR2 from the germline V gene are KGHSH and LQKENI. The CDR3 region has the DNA TGTGCCAGCTCACCGGGGGGACACGGCTCCCATGGCTACACCTTC. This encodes CASSPGGHGSHGYTF.

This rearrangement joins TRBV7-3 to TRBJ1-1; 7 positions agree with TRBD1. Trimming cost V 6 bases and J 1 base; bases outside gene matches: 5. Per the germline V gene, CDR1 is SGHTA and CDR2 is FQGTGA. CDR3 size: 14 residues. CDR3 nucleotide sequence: TGTGCCAGCAGTGCAGGGGGGAGGAACACTGAAGCTTTCTTT. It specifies CASSAGGRNTEAFF.

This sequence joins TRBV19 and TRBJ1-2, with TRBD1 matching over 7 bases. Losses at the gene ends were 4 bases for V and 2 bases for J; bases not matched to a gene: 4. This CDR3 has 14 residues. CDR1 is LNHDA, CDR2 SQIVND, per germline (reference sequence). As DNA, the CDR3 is TGTGCCAGTAGTACACGGACAGGAAACTATGGCTACACCTTC. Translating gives CASSTRTGNYGYTF.

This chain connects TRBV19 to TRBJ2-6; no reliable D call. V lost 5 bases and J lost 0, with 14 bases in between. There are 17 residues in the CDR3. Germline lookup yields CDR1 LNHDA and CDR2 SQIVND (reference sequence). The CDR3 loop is CASSSVLMSSGANVLTF. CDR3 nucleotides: TGTGCCAGTAGTTCAGTCCTTATGAGCTCTGGGGCCAACGTCCTGACTTTC.

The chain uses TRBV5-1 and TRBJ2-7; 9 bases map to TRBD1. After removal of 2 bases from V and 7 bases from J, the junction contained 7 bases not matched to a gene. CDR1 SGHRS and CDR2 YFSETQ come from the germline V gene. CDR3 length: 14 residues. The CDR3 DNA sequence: TGCGCCAGCAGCTTATCCAGGGGGACAGGGGAGCAGTACTTC. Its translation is CASSLSRGTGEQYF.

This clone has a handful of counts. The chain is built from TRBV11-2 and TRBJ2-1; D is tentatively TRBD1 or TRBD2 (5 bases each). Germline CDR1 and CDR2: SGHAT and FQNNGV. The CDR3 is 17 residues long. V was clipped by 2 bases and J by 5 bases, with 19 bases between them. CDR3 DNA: TGTGCCAGCAGCTTAAGGAGATCGGGGCCCTACCACAATGAGCAGTTCTTC. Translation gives CASSLRRSGPYHNEQFF.

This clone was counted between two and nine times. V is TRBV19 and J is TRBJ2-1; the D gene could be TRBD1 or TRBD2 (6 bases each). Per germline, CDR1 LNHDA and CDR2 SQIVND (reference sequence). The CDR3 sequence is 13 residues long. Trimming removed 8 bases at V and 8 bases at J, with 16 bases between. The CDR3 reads CASGGTLADEQFF. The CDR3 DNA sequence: TGTGCCAGTGGCGGGACACTTGCCGATGAGCAGTTCTTC.

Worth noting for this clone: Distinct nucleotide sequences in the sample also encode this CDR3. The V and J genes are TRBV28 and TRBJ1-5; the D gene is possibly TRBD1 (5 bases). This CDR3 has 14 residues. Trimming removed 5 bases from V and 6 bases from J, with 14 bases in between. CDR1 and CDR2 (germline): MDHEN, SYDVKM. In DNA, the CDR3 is TGTGCCAGCAGTGAGGGCGGGGGGGGTCAGCCCCAGCATTTT. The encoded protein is CASSEGGGGQPQHF.

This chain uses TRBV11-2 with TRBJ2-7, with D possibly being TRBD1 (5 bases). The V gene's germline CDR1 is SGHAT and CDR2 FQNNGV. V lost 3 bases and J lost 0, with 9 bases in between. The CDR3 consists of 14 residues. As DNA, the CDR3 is TGTGCCAGCAGCTTTCAGGGTTCCTCCTACGAGCAGTACTTC. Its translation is CASSFQGSSYEQYF.

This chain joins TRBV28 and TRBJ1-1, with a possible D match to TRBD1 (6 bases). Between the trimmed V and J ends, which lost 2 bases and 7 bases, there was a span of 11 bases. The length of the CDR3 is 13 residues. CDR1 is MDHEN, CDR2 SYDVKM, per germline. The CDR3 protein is CASSLRGQSEAFF. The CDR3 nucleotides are TGTGCCAGCAGTTTACGGGGGCAGAGTGAAGCTTTCTTT.

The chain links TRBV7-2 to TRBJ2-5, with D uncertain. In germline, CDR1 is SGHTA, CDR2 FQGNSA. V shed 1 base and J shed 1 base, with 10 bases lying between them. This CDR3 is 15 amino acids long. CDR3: CASSLEALTQETQYF. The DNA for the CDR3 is TGTGCCAGCAGCTTAGAAGCCCTGACCCAAGAGACCCAGTACTTC.

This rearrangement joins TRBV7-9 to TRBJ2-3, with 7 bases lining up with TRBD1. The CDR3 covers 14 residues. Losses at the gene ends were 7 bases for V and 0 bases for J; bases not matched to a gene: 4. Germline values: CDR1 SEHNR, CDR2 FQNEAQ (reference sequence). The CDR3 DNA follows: TGTGCCAGCACCCTACAGGGGAGCACAGATACGCAGTATTTT. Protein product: CASTLQGSTDTQYF.

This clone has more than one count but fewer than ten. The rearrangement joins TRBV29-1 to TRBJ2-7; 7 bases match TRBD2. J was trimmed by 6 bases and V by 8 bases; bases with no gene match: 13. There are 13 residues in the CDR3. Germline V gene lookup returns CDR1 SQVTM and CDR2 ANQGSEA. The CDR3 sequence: CSLRRGGSGEQYF. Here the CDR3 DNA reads TGCAGCCTTCGTCGGGGAGGGTCGGGCGAGCAGTACTTC.

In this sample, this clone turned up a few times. For the CDR3, the DNA is TGTGCCAGCAGTCGAGGACGTTTCTACTTTTATGGCTACACCTTC. The encoded protein is CASSRGRFYFYGYTF. The chain joins TRBV2 to TRBJ1-2; D remains ambiguous. CDR1 and CDR2 (germline): SNHLY, FYNNEI. The CDR3 spans 15 residues. The V end was cut by 5 bases, the J end by 5 bases, with 18 bases between.

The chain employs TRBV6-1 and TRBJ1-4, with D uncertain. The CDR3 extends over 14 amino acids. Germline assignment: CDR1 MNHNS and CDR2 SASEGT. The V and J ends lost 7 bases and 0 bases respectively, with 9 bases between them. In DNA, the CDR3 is TGTGCCAGCACGACCGACCCAACTAATGAAAAACTGTTTTTT. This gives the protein CASTTDPTNEKLFF.

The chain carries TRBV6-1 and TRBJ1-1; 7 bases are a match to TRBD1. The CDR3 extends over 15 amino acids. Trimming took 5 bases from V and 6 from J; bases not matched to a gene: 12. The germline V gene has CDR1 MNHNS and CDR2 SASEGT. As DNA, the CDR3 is TGTGCCAGCAGTTCGGGCCTGGGGAGGGGGCCTGAAGCTTTCTTT. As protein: CASSSGLGRGPEAFF.

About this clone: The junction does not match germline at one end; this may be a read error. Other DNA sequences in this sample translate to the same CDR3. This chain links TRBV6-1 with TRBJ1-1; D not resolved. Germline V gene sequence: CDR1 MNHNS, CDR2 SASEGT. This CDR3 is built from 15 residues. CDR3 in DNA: TGCGCCAGCAGTGAAGAGGAAGGCATAGGTTCTGAAGCTTTCTTT. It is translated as CASSEEEGIGSEAFF.

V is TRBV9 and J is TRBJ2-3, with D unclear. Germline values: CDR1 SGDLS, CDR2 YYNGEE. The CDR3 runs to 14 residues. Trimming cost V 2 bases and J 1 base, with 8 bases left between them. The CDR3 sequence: CASSVESGTDTQYF. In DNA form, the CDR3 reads TGTGCCAGCAGCGTTGAGAGTGGCACAGATACGCAGTATTTT.

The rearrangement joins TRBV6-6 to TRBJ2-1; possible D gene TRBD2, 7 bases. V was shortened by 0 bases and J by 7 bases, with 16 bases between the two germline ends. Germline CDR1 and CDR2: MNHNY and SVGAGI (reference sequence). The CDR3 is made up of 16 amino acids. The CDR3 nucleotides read TGTGCCAGCAGTTACTCGGGGGGGACAAGGTTGAATGAGCAGTTCTTC. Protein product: CASSYSGGTRLNEQFF.

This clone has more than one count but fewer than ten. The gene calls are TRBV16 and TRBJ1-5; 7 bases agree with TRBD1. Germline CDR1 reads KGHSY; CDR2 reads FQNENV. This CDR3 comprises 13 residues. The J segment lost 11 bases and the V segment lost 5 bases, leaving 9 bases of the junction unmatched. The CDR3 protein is CASSRDSNLAQHF. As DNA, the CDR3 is TGTGCCAGCAGCAGGGACAGTAATCTAGCCCAGCATTTT.

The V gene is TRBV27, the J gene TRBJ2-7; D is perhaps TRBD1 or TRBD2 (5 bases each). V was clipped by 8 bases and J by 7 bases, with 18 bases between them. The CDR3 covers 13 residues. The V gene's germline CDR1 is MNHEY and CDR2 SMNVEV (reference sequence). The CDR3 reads CASSSGTRGEQYF. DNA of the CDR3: TGTGCCAGCTCCTCCGGGACCAGAGGAGAGCAGTACTTC.

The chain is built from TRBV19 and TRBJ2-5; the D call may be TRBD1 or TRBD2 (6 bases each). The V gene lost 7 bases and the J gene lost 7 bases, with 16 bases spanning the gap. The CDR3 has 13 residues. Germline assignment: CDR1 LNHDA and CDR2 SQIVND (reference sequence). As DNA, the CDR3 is TGTGCCAGTATGGGTGGAGGGGGAGGGACCCAGTACTTC. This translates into CASMGGGGGTQYF.

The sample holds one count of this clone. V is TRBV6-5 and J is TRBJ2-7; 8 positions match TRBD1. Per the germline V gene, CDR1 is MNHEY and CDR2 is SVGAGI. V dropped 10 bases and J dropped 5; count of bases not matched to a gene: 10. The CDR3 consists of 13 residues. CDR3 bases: TGTGCCATCAGCCCGACAGGGGAAGACGAGCAGTACTTC. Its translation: CAISPTGEDEQYF.

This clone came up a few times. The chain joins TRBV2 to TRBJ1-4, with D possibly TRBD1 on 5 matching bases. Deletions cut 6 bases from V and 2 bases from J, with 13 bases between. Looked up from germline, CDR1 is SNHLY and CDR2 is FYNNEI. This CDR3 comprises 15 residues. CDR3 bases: TGTGCCAGCAGCGTAGCGGGGCAGACTAATGAAAAACTGTTTTTT. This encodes CASSVAGQTNEKLFF.

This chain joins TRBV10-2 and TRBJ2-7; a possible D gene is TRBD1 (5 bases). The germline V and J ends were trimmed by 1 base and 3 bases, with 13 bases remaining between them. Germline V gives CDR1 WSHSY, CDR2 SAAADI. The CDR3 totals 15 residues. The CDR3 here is CASSEWAGQHYEQYF. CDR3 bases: TGCGCCAGCAGTGAGTGGGCAGGACAACACTACGAGCAGTACTTC.

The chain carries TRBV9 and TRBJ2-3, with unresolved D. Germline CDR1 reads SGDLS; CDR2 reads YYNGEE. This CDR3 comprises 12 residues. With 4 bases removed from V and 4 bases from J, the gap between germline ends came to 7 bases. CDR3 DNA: TGTGCCAGCAGCCAGACGGCAGATACGCAGTATTTT. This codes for CASSQTADTQYF.

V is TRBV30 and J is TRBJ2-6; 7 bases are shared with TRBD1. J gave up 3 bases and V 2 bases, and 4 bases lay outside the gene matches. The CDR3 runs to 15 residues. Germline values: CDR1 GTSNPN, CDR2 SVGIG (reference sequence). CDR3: CAWSPTGVGANVLTF. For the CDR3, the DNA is TGTGCCTGGAGTCCTACAGGGGTTGGGGCCAACGTCCTGACTTTC.

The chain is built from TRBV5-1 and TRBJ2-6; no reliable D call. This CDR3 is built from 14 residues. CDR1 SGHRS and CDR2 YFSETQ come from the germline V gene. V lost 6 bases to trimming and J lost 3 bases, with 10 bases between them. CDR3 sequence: CASNPSGGANVLTF. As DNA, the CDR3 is TGCGCCAGCAACCCCTCGGGTGGGGCCAACGTCCTGACTTTC. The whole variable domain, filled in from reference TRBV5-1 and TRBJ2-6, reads KAGVTQTPRYLIKTRGQQVTLSCSPISGHRSVSWYQQTPGQGLQFLFEYFSETQRNKGNFPGRFSGRQFSNSRSEMNVSTLELGDSALYLCASNPSGGANVLTFGAGSRLTVL.

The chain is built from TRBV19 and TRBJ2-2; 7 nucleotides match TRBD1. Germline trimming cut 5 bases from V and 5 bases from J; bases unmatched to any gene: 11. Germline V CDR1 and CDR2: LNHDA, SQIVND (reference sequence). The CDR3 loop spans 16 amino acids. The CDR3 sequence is CASSARQGQATGELFF. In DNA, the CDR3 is TGTGCCAGTAGTGCTCGTCAAGGACAGGCAACCGGGGAGCTGTTTTTT.

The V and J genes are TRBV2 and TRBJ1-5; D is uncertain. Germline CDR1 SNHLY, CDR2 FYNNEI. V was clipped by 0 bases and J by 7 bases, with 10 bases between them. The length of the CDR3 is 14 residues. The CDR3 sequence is CASSEARARQPQHF. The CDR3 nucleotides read TGTGCCAGCAGTGAAGCTAGGGCCCGCCAGCCCCAGCATTTT.